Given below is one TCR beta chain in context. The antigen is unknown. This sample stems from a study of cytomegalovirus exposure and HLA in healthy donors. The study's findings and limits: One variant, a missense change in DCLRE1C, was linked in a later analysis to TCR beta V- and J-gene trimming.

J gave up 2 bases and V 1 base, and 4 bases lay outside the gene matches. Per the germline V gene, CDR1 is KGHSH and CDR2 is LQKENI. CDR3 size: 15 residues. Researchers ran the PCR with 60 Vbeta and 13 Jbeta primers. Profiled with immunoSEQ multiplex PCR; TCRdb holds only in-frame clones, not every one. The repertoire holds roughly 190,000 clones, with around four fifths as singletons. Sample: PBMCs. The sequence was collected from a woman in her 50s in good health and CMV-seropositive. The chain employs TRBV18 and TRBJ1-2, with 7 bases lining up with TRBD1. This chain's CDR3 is CASSPQGAPNYGYTF. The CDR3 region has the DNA TGTGCCAGCTCACCACAGGGGGCGCCCAACTATGGCTACACCTTC.